One sample yielded the 11 T cell receptor beta chains listed below, sequenced in a study of blood T cells in healthy people across ages. Next came a second PCR, run for roughly 6 to 11 cycles, which used a sample-barcoded 5' primer along with a J-beta primer mix. TCRdb redid the calling of the 5' RACE reads with MiXCR, one entry per CDR3 protein. The repertoire has fewer than 2,000,000 distinct CDR3 sequences, 35% to 50% of them found once; the top ten carry under 25%. The sequenced sample consisted of blood. These receptors came from a human donor in good health.

J is TRBJ1-2 and V is TRBV11-2; TRBD1 matches 10 bases. The CDR3 contains 17 residues. Germline trimming cut 6 bases from V and 5 bases from J; bases unmatched to any gene: 15. Per germline, CDR1 SGHAT and CDR2 FQNNGV. CDR3 amino acids: CASRPMGQGIYLYGYTF. CDR3 nucleotide sequence: TGTGCCAGCAGACCCATGGGACAGGGGATTTATTTATATGGCTACACCTTC. The whole variable domain, remainder taken from reference TRBV11-2 and TRBJ1-2, is EAGVAQSPRYKIIEKRQSVAFWCNPISGHATLYWYQQILGQGPKLLIQFQNNGVVDDSQLPKDRFSAERLKGVDSTLKIQPAKLEDSAVYLCASRPMGQGIYLYGYTFGSGTRLTVV.

In its sample, this clonotype was seen once. V usage is TRBV5-6 and J usage is TRBJ2-3; D unresolved. V was cut by 3 bases and J by 7 bases, with 21 bases left in between. Looked up from germline, CDR1 is SGHDT and CDR2 is YYEEEE. The CDR3 consists of 16 residues. CDR3 DNA sequence: TGTGCCAGCAGCTCCGGTCAGCCCAACCCGATTAATACGCAGTATTTT. This codes for CASSSGQPNPINTQYF. Drawing the rest from reference TRBV5-6 and TRBJ2-3, the complete variable domain is DAGVTQSPTHLIKTRGQQVTLRCSPKSGHDTVSWYQQALGQGPQFIFQYYEEEERQRGNFPDRFSGHQFPNYSSELNVNALLLGDSALYLCASSSGQPNPINTQYFGPGTRLTVL.

V gene TRBV11-2 combines with J gene TRBJ2-1; D possibly matches TRBD1 or TRBD2 (7 bases each). The CDR3 is 13 residues long. The V end lost 6 bases, the J end lost 9 bases, and 15 bases lay between the germline ends. The germline V gene has CDR1 SGHAT and CDR2 FQNNGV. The CDR3 DNA is TGTGCCAGCAGTGGGGCAGGGGGGGGTGAGCAGTTCTTC. Its protein product is CASSGAGGGEQFF.

The rearrangement joins TRBV24-1 to TRBJ1-1; D is ambiguous. The CDR3 contains 14 residues. V lost 6 bases and J lost 1, with 11 bases in between. Germline CDR1 reads KGHDR; CDR2 reads SFDVKD. The CDR3 DNA sequence: TGTGCCACCAGTCGGGGAGGTTCGAACACTGAAGCTTTCTTT. Translating it yields CATSRGGSNTEAFF.

This clonotype has a single count. A junction end diverges from the germline sequence, so it may reflect a read error. The genes are TRBV6-1 and TRBJ2-5, with D hard to call. CDR1 is MNHNS, CDR2 SASEGT, per germline. This CDR3 spans 13 amino acids. The CDR3 here is CACSYYIQETQYF. The DNA for the CDR3 is TGTGCCTGCAGCTACTATATCCAAGAGACCCAGTACTTC.

The V call is TRBV3-1, the J call TRBJ1-2, with 8 nucleotides matching TRBD1. After removal of 4 bases from V and 7 bases from J, the junction contained 8 bases not matched to a gene. Germline CDR1 reads LGHDT; CDR2 reads YNNKEL (reference sequence). The CDR3 extends over 14 amino acids. This CDR3 is CASSRNDRGGGYTF. The CDR3 bases are TGTGCCAGCAGCCGAAACGACAGGGGAGGTGGCTACACCTTC.

This clonotype appeared a few times. V usage is TRBV29-1 and J usage is TRBJ2-4, with D uncertain. The J call is uncertain, as TRBJ2-7 better fits the DNA end. CDR1 SQVTM and CDR2 ANQGSEA come from the germline V gene. This CDR3 spans 13 amino acids. This CDR3 reads CSVEETAAYEQYF. DNA for the CDR3: TGCAGCGTTGAAGAAACCGCAGCCTACGAGCAGTACTTC.

This clonotype was seen only a few times. Possible read error: a much larger clone is one base away. V gene TRBV20-1 combines with J gene TRBJ1-2; D is unresolved. This CDR3 is built from 12 residues. In germline, CDR1 is DFQATT, CDR2 SNEGSKA (reference sequence). The CDR3 coding sequence is TGCAGGGCTAGAGACGACGACTATGGCTACACCTTC. Translation: CRARDDDYGYTF.

The genes are TRBV29-1 and TRBJ1-1; 7 nucleotides line up with TRBD1. From germline, CDR1 is SQVTM and CDR2 ANQGSEA. The CDR3 contains 12 residues. V shed 7 bases and J 6 bases; nucleotides not matched to a gene: 8. CDR3 loop: CSASDRDAEAFF. In DNA form, the CDR3 reads TGCAGCGCCAGTGACAGGGACGCTGAAGCTTTCTTT.

This clonotype appeared a few times. The J gene is TRBJ1-2, the V gene TRBV9, with D uncertain. This CDR3 contains 15 residues. V lost 0 bases to trimming and J lost 4 bases, with 13 bases between them. Germline assignment: CDR1 SGDLS and CDR2 YYNGEE. The CDR3 here is CASSVGQALGYGYTF. The CDR3 DNA is TGTGCCAGCAGCGTAGGGCAGGCTTTGGGCTATGGCTACACCTTC.

Notes on this clonotype: Germline is not matched at one junction end, which may reflect a read error. V gene TRBV12-3 or TRBV12-4 combines with J gene TRBJ2-5; D gene uncertain. This CDR3 comprises 14 residues. CDR3 loop: CASSLRDSQETRYF. In nucleotides, the CDR3 is TGTGCCAGCAGTTTAAGGGATTCACAAGAGACCCGGTACTTC.